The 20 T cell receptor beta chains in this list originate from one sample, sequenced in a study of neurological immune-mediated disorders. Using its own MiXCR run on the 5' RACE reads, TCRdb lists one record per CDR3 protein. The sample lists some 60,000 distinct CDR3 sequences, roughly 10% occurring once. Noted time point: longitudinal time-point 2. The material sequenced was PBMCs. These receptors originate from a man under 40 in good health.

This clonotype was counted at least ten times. DNA for the CDR3: TGTGCCAGCAGCGCGACCAGGACAGATTTTGAAGCTTTCTTT. Translation gives CASSATRTDFEAFF. The V call is TRBV7-6, the J call TRBJ1-1; TRBD1 might be the D (6 bases). Trimming pared 5 bases from V and 7 bases from J, leaving 17 bases between. This CDR3 is 14 amino acids long. Per germline, CDR1 SGHVS and CDR2 FNYEAQ.

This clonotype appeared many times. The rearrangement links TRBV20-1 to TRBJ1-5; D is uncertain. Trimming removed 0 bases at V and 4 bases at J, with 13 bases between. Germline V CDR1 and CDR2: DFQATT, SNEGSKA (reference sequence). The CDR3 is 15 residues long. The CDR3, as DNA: TGCAGTGCTAGAGATGAGTGGGCCGGGAATCAGCCCCAGCATTTT. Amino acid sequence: CSARDEWAGNQPQHF.

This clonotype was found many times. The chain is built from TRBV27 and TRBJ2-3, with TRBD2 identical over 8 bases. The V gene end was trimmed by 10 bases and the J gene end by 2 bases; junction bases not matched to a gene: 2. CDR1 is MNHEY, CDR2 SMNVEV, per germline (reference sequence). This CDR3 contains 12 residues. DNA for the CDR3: TGTGCCACCGGGAGGGTCACAGATACGCAGTATTTT. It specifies CATGRVTDTQYF.

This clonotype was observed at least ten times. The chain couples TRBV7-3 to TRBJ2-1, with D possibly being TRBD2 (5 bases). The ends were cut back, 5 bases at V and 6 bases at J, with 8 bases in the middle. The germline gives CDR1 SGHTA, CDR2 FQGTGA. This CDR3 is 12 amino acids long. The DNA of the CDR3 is TGTGCCAGCAGCGTACGGGGCAATGAGCAGTTCTTC. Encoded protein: CASSVRGNEQFF.

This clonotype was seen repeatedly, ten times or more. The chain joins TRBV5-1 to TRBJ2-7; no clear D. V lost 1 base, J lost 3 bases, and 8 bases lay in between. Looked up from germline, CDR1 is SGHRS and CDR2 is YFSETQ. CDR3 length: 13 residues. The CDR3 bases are TGCGCCAGCAGCTTGCAGGATGGCTACGAGCAGTACTTC. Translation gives CASSLQDGYEQYF.

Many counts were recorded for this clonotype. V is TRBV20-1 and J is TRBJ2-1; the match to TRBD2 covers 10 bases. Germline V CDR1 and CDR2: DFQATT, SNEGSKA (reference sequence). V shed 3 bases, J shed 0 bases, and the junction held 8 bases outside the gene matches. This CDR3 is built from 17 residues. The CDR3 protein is CSASPSGSVSSYNEQFF. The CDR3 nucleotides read TGCAGTGCTAGCCCTAGCGGGAGTGTTAGCTCCTACAATGAGCAGTTCTTC.

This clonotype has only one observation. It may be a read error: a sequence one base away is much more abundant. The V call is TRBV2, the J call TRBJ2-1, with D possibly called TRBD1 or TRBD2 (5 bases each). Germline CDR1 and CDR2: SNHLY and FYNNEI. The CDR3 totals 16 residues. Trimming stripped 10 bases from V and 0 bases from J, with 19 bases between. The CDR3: CATLAGTPSSYNEQFF. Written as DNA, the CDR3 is TGTGCCACCCTGGCAGGGACCCCCAGCTCCTACAATGAGCAGTTCTTC. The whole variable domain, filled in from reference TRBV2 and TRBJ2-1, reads EPEVTQTPSHQVTQMGQEVILRCVPISNHLYFYWYRQILGQKVEFLVSFYNNEISEKSEIFDDQFSVERPDGSNFTLKIRSTKLEDSAMYFCATLAGTPSSYNEQFFGPGTRLTVL.

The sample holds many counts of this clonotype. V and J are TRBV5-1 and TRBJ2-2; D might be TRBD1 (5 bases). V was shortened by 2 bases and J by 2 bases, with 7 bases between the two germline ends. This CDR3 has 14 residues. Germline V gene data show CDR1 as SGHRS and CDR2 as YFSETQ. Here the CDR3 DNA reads TGCGCCAGCAGCTTTGACAGAAACACCGGGGAGCTGTTTTTT. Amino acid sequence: CASSFDRNTGELFF.

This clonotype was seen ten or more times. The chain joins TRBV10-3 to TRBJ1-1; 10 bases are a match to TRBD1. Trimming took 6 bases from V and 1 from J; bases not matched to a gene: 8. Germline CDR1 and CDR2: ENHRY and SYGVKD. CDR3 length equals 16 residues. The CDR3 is CAISRTGGSTNTEAFF. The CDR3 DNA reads TGTGCCATCAGCAGGACAGGGGGTTCAACGAACACTGAAGCTTTCTTT.

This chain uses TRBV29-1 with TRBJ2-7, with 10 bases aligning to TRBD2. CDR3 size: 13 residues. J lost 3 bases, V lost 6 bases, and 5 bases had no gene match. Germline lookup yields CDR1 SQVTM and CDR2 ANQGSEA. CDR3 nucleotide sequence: TGCAGCGTGATCGGGACTAGCGTCTACGAGCAGTACTTC. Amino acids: CSVIGTSVYEQYF.

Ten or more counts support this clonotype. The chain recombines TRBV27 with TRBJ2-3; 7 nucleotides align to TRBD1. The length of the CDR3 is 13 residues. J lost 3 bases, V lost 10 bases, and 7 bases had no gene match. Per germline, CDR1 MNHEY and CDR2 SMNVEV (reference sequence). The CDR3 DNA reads TGTGCCACCATTTCGGACAGGACAGATACGCAGTATTTT. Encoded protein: CATISDRTDTQYF.

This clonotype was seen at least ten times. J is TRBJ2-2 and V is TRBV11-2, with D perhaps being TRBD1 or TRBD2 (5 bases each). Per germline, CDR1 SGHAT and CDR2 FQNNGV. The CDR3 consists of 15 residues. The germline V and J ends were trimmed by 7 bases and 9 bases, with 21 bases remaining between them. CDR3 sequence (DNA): TGTGCCAGCAATCCGGGACCCCAAGAGTCCTGGGAGCTGTTTTTT. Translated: CASNPGPQESWELFF. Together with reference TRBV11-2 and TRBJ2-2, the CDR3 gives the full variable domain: EAGVAQSPRYKIIEKRQSVAFWCNPISGHATLYWYQQILGQGPKLLIQFQNNGVVDDSQLPKDRFSAERLKGVDSTLKIQPAKLEDSAVYLCASNPGPQESWELFFGEGSRLTVL.

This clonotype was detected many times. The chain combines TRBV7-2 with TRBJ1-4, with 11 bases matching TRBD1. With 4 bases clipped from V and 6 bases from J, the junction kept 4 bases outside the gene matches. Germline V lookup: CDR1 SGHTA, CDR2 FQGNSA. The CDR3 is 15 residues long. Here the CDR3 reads CASSSRTGGYEKLFF. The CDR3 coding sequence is TGTGCCAGCAGCTCACGGACAGGGGGCTATGAAAAACTGTTTTTT.

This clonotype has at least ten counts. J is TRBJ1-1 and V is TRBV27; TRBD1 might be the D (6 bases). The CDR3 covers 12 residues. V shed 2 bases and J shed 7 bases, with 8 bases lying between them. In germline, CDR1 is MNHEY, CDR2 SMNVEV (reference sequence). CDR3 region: CASSLTGFEAFF. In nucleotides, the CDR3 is TGTGCCAGCAGTTTAACAGGGTTTGAAGCTTTCTTT.

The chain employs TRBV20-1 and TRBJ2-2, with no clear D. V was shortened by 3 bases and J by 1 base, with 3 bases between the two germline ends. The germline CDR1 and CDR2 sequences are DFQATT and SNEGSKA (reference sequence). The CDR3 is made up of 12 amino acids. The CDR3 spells CSASGNTGELFF. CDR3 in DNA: TGCAGTGCTAGCGGGAACACCGGGGAGCTGTTTTTT.

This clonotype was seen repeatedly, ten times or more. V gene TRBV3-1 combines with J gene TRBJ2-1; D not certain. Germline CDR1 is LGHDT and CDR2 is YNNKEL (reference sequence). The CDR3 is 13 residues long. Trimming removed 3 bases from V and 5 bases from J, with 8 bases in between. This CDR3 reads CASSHTADNEQFF. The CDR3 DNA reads TGTGCCAGCAGCCACACAGCAGACAATGAGCAGTTCTTC.

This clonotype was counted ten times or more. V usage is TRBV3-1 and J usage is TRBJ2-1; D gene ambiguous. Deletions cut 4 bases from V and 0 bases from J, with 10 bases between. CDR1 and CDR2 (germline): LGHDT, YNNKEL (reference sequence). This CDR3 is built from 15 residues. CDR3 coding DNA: TGTGCCAGCAGCCGTAGTACAAGCTCCTACAATGAGCAGTTCTTC. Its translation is CASSRSTSSYNEQFF.

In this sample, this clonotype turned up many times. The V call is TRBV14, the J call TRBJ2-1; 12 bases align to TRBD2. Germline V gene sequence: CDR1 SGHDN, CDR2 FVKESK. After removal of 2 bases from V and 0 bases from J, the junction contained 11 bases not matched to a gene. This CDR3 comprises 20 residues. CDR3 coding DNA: TGTGCCAGCAGCCAAACGGGACTAGCGGGTGACTATAGCTCCTACAATGAGCAGTTCTTC. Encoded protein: CASSQTGLAGDYSSYNEQFF.

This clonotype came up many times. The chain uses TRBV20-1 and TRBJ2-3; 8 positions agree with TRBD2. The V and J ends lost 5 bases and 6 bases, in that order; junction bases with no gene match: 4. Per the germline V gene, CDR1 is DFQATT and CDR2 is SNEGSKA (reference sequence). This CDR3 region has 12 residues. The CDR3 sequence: CSALAGRDTQYF. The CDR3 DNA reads TGCAGTGCTCTAGCGGGCCGGGATACGCAGTATTTT.

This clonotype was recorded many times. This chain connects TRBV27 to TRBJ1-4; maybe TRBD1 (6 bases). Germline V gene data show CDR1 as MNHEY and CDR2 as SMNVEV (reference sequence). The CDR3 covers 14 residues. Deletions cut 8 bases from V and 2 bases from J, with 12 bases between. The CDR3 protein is CASAPRGTNEKLFF. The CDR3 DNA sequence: TGTGCCAGCGCCCCCAGGGGCACTAATGAAAAACTGTTTTTT.